Given below is one T cell receptor beta chain in context. The antigen remains undetermined. This sample stems from a study of T cell responses to AZD1222 COVID-19 vaccine. Study results and limitations: Spike-specific TCR repertoires showed rising breadth and depth after two AZD1222 doses. Only a handful of AZD1222 recipients, several in all, had baseline seropositivity.

Germline V gene lookup returns CDR1 KGHSH and CDR2 LQKENI. The CDR3 spans 14 residues. The V and J ends lost 8 bases and 3 bases, in that order; junction bases with no gene match: 7. Profiling relied on immunoSEQ multiplex PCR, and the TCRdb table lists in-frame clones only, not all of them. The sample comprises over 75,000 clones, approximately 90% of which are singletons, and under 14% rests with the top ten. This clonotype was obtained from an adult who received the AZD1222 COVID-19 vaccine. Sequenced material: peripheral blood, taken 28 days after the second AZD1222 dose. The rearrangement joins TRBV18 to TRBJ1-2; 9 positions agree with TRBD1. This CDR3 reads CASLRQGEDYGYTF. The CDR3 coding sequence is TGTGCCAGCCTCCGACAGGGGGAGGACTATGGCTACACCTTC.